The T cell receptor beta chain under discussion was sequenced for a study of response to subunit inactivated influenza vaccine. Study outcomes and limitations: The authors put forward the suggestion that each seasonal influenza vaccination may bring in only a limited number of new T cells.

For this clonotype: The antigen remains undetermined.

TCRdb fed the RT-PCR reads into MiXCR, producing one record per CDR3 protein. The table records approximately 530,000 distinct CDR3 sequences, around 8% of them present only once. The CDR3 length is 15 residues. CDR1 SGHTA and CDR2 FQGNSA come from the germline V gene. V shed 5 bases, J shed 7 bases, and the junction held 10 bases outside the gene matches. This sample comprised PBMCs from blood, obtained around 25 months after vaccination. The source of this sequence is a man aged 50-75 years who received an inactivated influenza vaccine. The chain uses TRBV7-2 and TRBJ2-1, with 8 bases fitting TRBD2. The DNA for the CDR3 is TGTGCCAGCAGCCAACTGGCACTAGCGGCGAATGAGCAGTTCTTC. This codes for CASSQLALAANEQFF.